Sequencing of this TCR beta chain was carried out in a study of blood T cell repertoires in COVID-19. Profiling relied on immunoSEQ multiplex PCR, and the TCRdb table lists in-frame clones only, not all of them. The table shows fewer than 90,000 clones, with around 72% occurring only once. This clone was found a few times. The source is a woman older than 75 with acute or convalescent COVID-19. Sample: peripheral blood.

For the CDR3, the DNA is TGCGCCAGCAGCCAAGAAGGGGGGGACGCAAAACTGTTTTTT. Translating gives CASSQEGGDAKLFF. The V gene is TRBV4-3, the J gene TRBJ1-4, with a weak D call TRBD1 (6 bases). V shed 0 bases and J shed 10 bases, with 12 bases lying between them. The germline V gene has CDR1 LGHNA and CDR2 YSLEER. This CDR3 contains 14 residues.